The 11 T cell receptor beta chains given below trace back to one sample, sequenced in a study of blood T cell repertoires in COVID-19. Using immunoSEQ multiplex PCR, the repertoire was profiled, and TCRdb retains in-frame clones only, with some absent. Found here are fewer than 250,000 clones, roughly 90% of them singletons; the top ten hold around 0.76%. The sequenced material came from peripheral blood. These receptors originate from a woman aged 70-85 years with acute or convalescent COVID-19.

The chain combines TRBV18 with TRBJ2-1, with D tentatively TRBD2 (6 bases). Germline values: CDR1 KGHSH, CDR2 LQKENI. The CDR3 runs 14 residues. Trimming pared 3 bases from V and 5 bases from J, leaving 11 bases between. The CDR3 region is CASSPQTGDNEQFF. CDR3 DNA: TGTGCCAGCTCACCCCAAACGGGAGACAATGAGCAGTTCTTC. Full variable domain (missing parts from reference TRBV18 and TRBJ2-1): NAGVMQNPRHLVRRRGQEARLRCSPMKGHSHVYWYRQLPEEGLKFMVYLQKENIIDESGMPKERFSAEFPKEGPSILRIQQVVRGDSAAYFCASSPQTGDNEQFFGPGTRLTVL.

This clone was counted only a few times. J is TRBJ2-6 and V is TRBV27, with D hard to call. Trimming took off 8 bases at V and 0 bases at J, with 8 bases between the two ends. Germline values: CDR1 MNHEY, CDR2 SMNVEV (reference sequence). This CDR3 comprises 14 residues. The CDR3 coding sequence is TGTGCCAGCCGAGAGTTCTCTGGGGCCAACGTCCTGACTTTC. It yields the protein CASREFSGANVLTF.

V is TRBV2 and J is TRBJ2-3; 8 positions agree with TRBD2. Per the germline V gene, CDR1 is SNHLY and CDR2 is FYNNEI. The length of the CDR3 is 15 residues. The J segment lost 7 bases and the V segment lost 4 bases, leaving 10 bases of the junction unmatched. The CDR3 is CASSALAGNTNTQYF. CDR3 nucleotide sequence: TGTGCCAGCAGTGCCTTAGCGGGAAACACGAATACGCAGTATTTT.

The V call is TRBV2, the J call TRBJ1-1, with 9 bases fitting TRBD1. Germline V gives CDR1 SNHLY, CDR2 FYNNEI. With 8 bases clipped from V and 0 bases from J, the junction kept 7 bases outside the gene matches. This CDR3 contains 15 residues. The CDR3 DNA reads TGTGCCAGCCGTCCCGGGACAGGGATGAACACTGAAGCTTTCTTT. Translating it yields CASRPGTGMNTEAFF. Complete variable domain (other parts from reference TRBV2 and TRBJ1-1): EPEVTQTPSHQVTQMGQEVILRCVPISNHLYFYWYRQILGQKVEFLVSFYNNEISEKSEIFDDQFSVERPDGSNFTLKIRSTKLEDSAMYFCASRPGTGMNTEAFFGQGTRLTVV.

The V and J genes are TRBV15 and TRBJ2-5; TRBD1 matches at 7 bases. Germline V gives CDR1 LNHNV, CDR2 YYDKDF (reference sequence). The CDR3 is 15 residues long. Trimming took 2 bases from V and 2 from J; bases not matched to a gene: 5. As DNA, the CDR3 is TGTGCCACCAGCAGATATAGGGACAGACAAGAGACCCAGTACTTC. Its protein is CATSRYRDRQETQYF.

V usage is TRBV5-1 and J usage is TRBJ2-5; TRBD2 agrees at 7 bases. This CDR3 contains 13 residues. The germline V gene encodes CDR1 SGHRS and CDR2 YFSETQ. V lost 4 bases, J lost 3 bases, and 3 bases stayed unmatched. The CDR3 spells CASSPGGKETQYF. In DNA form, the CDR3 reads TGCGCCAGCAGCCCGGGAGGCAAAGAGACCCAGTACTTC.

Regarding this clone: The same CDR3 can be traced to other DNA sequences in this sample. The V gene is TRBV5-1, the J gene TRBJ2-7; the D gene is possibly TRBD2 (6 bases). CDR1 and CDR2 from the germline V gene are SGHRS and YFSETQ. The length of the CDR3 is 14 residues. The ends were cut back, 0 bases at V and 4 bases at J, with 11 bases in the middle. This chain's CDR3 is CASSLVGGSYEQYF. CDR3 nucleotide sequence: TGCGCCAGCAGCTTGGTCGGGGGATCTTACGAGCAGTACTTC.

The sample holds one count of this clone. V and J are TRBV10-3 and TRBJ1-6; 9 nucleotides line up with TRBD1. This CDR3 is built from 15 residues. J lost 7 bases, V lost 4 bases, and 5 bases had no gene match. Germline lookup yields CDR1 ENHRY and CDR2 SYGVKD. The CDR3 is CAISGGTGINSPLHF. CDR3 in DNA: TGTGCCATCAGTGGAGGGACAGGGATAAATTCACCCCTCCACTTT.

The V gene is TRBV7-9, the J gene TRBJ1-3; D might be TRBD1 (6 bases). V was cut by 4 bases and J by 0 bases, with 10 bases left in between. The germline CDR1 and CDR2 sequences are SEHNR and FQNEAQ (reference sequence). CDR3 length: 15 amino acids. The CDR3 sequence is CASSSTTGSGNTIYF. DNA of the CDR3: TGTGCCAGCAGCTCAACGACAGGCTCTGGAAACACCATATATTTT.

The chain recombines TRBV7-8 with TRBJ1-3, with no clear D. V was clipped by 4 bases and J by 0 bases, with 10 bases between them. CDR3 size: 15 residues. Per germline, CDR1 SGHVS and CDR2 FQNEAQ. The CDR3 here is CASSSRLISGNTIYF. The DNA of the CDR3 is TGTGCCAGCAGCTCTCGACTTATCTCTGGAAACACCATATATTTT.

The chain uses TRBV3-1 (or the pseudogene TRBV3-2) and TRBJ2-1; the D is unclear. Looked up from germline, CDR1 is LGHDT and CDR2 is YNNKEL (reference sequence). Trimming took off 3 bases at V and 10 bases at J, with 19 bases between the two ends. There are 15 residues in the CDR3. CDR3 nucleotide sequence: TGTGCCAGCAGCCAGTGGAGTTCGGTTAGTTGGGAGCAGTTCTTC. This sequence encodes CASSQWSSVSWEQFF.